Shown below are 17 T cell receptor beta chains from a single sample sequenced in a study of CXCR3-negative and CXCR3-positive naive CD8 T cells. Carrying UMI labels, the TRB cDNA libraries were prepared through 5' RACE. TCRdb reprocessed the 5' RACE reads, keeping one entry per CDR3 protein, no DNA. The sample includes around 34,000 distinct CDR3 sequences. Input material: memory CD8+ T cells from blood. The source of these receptors is a human donor in good health. Some clones in this sample may be carry-over from other donors' samples.

The chain employs TRBV7-8 and TRBJ2-7; TCRdb outputs TRBD1, but without DNA this stays unchecked. CDR1 and CDR2 (germline): SGHVS, FQNEAQ. The CDR3 has 14 amino acids. Here the CDR3 reads CASSLVDRIYEQYF.

This clonotype is medium-sized by frequency. This rearrangement joins TRBV4-3 to TRBJ2-1; the TCRdb call, TRBD1, lacks DNA for checking. The CDR3 loop spans 15 amino acids. The germline CDR1 and CDR2 sequences are LGHNA and YSLEER. CDR3 sequence reads: CASSAGQTDYNEQFF.

The V and J genes are TRBV11-2 and TRBJ2-3; TCRdb's assignment of TRBD1 cannot be checked, as there is no DNA. Germline CDR1 SGHAT, CDR2 FQNNGV. The CDR3 length is 13 residues. Here the CDR3 reads CASSFGGLDTQYF. The whole variable domain, remainder taken from reference TRBV11-2 and TRBJ2-3, is EAGVAQSPRYKIIEKRQSVAFWCNPISGHATLYWYQQILGQGPKLLIQFQNNGVVDDSQLPKDRFSAERLKGVDSTLKIQPAKLEDSAVYLCASSFGGLDTQYFGPGTRLTVL.

The V call is TRBV6-5, the J call TRBJ2-3; absent DNA, TCRdb's TRBD1 call cannot be checked. The CDR3 is 13 residues long. Per the germline V gene, CDR1 is MNHEY and CDR2 is SVGAGI. CDR3: CASSPLPTDTQYF.

J is TRBJ2-1 and V is TRBV6-2 or TRBV6-3; TCRdb picks TRBD2, but there is no DNA to check that call. The CDR3 covers 14 residues. Germline V gene lookup returns CDR1 MNHEY and CDR2 SVGEGT. CDR3 in amino acids: CASRLAGGTNEQFF.

V usage is TRBV27 and J usage is TRBJ2-7; TCRdb's D gene call, TRBD1, goes unchecked for lack of DNA. CDR1 is MNHEY and CDR2 is SMNVEV in the germline V gene (reference sequence). CDR3 length: 13 amino acids. The CDR3 region is CASSLGHHYEQYF.

The rearrangement uses TRBV9 and TRBJ1-1; TCRdb selects TRBD1, and the lack of DNA leaves this call unchecked. Germline assignment: CDR1 SGDLS and CDR2 YYNGEE. The CDR3 is made up of 12 amino acids. The CDR3 reads CASGQDHTEAFF.

The V gene is TRBV4-3, the J gene TRBJ2-7; the TCRdb D gene call, TRBD1, has no DNA to confirm it. Germline V gene data show CDR1 as LGHNA and CDR2 as YSLEER. The CDR3 length is 17 residues. The CDR3 here is CASSQDRGQKPSYEQYF.

CDR3 sequence: CSVARQGLGEQYF. The chain carries TRBV29-1 and TRBJ2-7; checking the TCRdb D call of TRBD1 is not possible without DNA. This CDR3 comprises 13 residues. Germline CDR1 is SQVTM and CDR2 is ANQGSEA.

V and J are TRBV7-9 and TRBJ1-5. The CDR3 has 14 residues. The germline CDR1 and CDR2 sequences are SEHNR and FQNEAQ (reference sequence). The CDR3 protein is CASSLGTANQPQHF.

This sequence joins TRBV11-2 and TRBJ2-1; no DNA is available, so the TRBD2 call from TCRdb remains unchecked. From germline, CDR1 is SGHAT and CDR2 FQNNGV. The CDR3 has 16 amino acids. The CDR3: CASSPRSSRGVNEQFF.

The V and J genes are TRBV20-1 and TRBJ2-3; TCRdb gives TRBD1 as the D gene, but with no DNA this cannot be confirmed. The germline V gene encodes CDR1 DFQATT and CDR2 SNEGSKA (reference sequence). The CDR3 covers 15 residues. CDR3 residues: CSARGERQGTDTQYF.

V is TRBV25-1 and J is TRBJ2-5. The CDR3 loop spans 15 amino acids. The germline gives CDR1 MGHDK, CDR2 SYGVNS. The CDR3 sequence is CASSEYFRFQETQYF.

This clonotype is medium-sized by frequency. The chain employs TRBV4-3 and TRBJ2-7; the TCRdb D gene call, TRBD2, has no DNA to confirm it. This CDR3 comprises 16 residues. Germline assignment: CDR1 LGHNA and CDR2 YSLEER. The CDR3 sequence is CASSQGGDGGSYEQYF.

The genes are TRBV28 and TRBJ2-7; TCRdb returns TRBD1, unconfirmable since there is no DNA. Per the germline V gene, CDR1 is MDHEN and CDR2 is SYDVKM. The CDR3 consists of 15 residues. CDR3 sequence reads: CASSLLAQVSYEQYF.

CDR3 sequence reads: CASSPLGPIRETQYF. V gene TRBV27 combines with J gene TRBJ2-5; TCRdb indicates TRBD2, and absent DNA this call remains unverified. This CDR3 spans 15 amino acids. Germline values: CDR1 MNHEY, CDR2 SMNVEV (reference sequence).

The chain carries TRBV6-5 and TRBJ1-2; absent DNA, TCRdb's TRBD1 call cannot be checked. This CDR3 comprises 11 residues. Germline lookup yields CDR1 MNHEY and CDR2 SVGAGI. This CDR3 is CASSNRWGYTF.